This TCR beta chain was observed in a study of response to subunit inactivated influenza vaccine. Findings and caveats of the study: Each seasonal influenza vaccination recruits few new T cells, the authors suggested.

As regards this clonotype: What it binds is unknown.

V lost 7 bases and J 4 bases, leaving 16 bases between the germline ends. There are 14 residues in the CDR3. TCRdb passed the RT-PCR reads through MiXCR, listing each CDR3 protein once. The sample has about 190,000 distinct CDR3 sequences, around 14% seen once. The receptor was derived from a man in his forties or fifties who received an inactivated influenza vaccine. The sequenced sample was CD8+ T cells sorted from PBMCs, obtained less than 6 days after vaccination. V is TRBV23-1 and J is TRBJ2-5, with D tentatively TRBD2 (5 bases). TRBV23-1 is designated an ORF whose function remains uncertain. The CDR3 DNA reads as TGCGCCAGCATGGGGAGTCCTTGGGCAGAGACCCAGTACTTC. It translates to CASMGSPWAETQYF.